This is a list of T cell receptor beta chains from one sample in a study of control samples from healthy donors and cancer patients. Some clones are missing from TCRdb's copy, which holds only in-frame ones; the method was immunoSEQ multiplex PCR. The sample yields approximately 160,000 clones, around 93% seen once. The sequenced material came from blood. The receptors originated from a woman aged 55 to 70 in good health. The CDR3 runs from the conserved cysteine through the conserved F or W. A D gene is named only where the DNA matches it firmly. Size tells how often a clone was seen (once, few, many) or the class of an expanded clone, and some rows leave it out.

v_call	clone_size	j_call	d_call	cdr3_nt	cdr3_aa
TRBV5-6	-	TRBJ1-1	TRBD1	TGTGCCAGCAGCTTTCTATCGTCGGGACAGCTGAACACTGAAGCTTTCTTT	CASSFLSSGQLNTEAFF
TRBV5-4	once	TRBJ2-5	TRBD2	TGTGCCAGCAGCTTGGCTAGCGGGGGGGCGGGGACCCAGTACTTC	CASSLASGGAGTQYF
TRBV7-9	once	TRBJ2-3	-	TGTGCCAGCAGTCGACAGATAAGCACAGATACGCAGTATTTT	CASSRQISTDTQYF
TRBV30	-	TRBJ1-4	TRBD1	TGTGCCTGGAGTGTCACAGGGGGAAAACTGTTTTTT	CAWSVTGGKLFF
TRBV19	once	TRBJ1-2	-	TGTGCCACGTACCCCTTCCGGGCAGAAAACTATGGCTACACCTTC	CATYPFRAENYGYTF
TRBV3-1/TRBV3-2	-	TRBJ1-2	-	TGTGCCAGCAGCCCACAGGACAGAACCAACTATGGCTACACCTTC	CASSPQDRTNYGYTF
TRBV29-1	-	TRBJ1-5	-	TGCAGCGTTGGACAGAGCAATCAGCCCCAGCATTTT	CSVGQSNQPQHF
TRBV10-3	-	TRBJ2-2	TRBD1	TGTGCCATCAAGGGGACAGGGGGCCCCGGGGAGCTGTTTTTT	CAIKGTGGPGELFF
TRBV7-2	once	TRBJ2-4	-	TGTGCCAGCAGCTTGGACGTTGGCAAAAACATTCAGTACTTC	CASSLDVGKNIQYF
TRBV19	-	TRBJ2-3	TRBD2	TGTGCCAGTAGTATAGAAGGAAGCGGGGGCACAGATACGCAGTATTTT	CASSIEGSGGTDTQYF
TRBV5-1	-	TRBJ2-3	TRBD2	TGCGCCAGCAGCCCGGTGGGGGGGTCGGATACGCAGTATTTT	CASSPVGGSDTQYF
TRBV2	-	TRBJ1-1	-	TGTGCCAGCAGGACGCCTATGAACACTGAAGCTTTCTTT	CASRTPMNTEAFF
TRBV24-1	-	TRBJ2-1	TRBD1	TGTGCCACCAGTGAGGGGACAGAGGGTGAGCAGTTCTTC	CATSEGTEGEQFF
TRBV6-5	-	TRBJ2-2	-	TGTGCCAGCAGTAAACAGGAAAACACCGGGGAGCTGTTTTTT	CASSKQENTGELFF
TRBV27	-	TRBJ1-2	-	TGTGCCACCCAAAGTAATTATGGCTACACCTTC	CATQSNYGYTF
TRBV7-2	-	TRBJ2-7	TRBD1	TGTGCCAGCAGCACCCGGACAGGCACTGAGCAGTACTTC	CASSTRTGTEQYF
TRBV6-2/TRBV6-3	-	TRBJ2-1	TRBD2	TGTGCCAGCAGTGATAGCGGGGGGGCATACAATGAGCAGTTCTTC	CASSDSGGAYNEQFF
TRBV5-1	-	TRBJ1-1	-	TGCGCCAGCAGCCTTTCTTTAGCCCAGGGGAACACTGAAGCTTTCTTT	CASSLSLAQGNTEAFF
TRBV5-1	-	TRBJ2-7	-	TGCGCCAGCAGCTTGAAAGTGGCAGGGCAATACGAGCAGTACTTC	CASSLKVAGQYEQYF
TRBV18	-	TRBJ1-1	-	TGTGCCAGCTCACCCTTTGTCCGGGACGTGGGCGGTGAAGCTTTCTTT	CASSPFVRDVGGEAFF
TRBV6-5	-	TRBJ2-5	TRBD1	TGTGCCAGCAGTTCGGGACAGCAAGAGACCCAGTACTTC	CASSSGQQETQYF
TRBV7-2	-	TRBJ1-1	-	TGTGCCAGCAGCCCGAAGGGCAGCCACACTGAAGCTTTCTTT	CASSPKGSHTEAFF
TRBV9	-	TRBJ1-2	-	TGTGCCAGCAGCGTAGGCAGGGACCATGGCTACACCTTC	CASSVGRDHGYTF
TRBV7-2	-	TRBJ1-1	-	TGTGCCAGCAGCTCCAATCCAGGGTCCACTGAAGCTTTCTTT	CASSSNPGSTEAFF
TRBV29-1	-	TRBJ2-5	-	TGCAGCGTTGAGGCAGGGGCAGAGACCCAGTACTTC	CSVEAGAETQYF
TRBV6-5	-	TRBJ1-1	-	TGTGCCAGCAGTTACGGGGGCGCGTTGAACACTGAAGCTTTCTTT	CASSYGGALNTEAFF
TRBV18	-	TRBJ2-5	-	TGTGCCAGCTCACCAGGCAGGGCCCAAGAGACCCAGTACTTC	CASSPGRAQETQYF
TRBV7-9	-	TRBJ1-4	-	TGTGCCAGCAGCCCAACTAATGAAAAACTGTTTTTT	CASSPTNEKLFF
TRBV12-3/TRBV12-4	-	TRBJ1-4	TRBD1	TGTGCCAGCAGACAGGGGGTTCGCGAAAAACTGTTTTTT	CASRQGVREKLFF
TRBV19	-	TRBJ1-4	-	TGTGCCAGTAGTATAGACCCGACCGGTATAGTTGCAACTAATGAAAAACTGTTTTTT	CASSIDPTGIVATNEKLFF
TRBV4-1	-	TRBJ2-7	TRBD1	TGCGCCAGCAGCCAAGATCCTAGGGGACAGGGTACCTACGAGCAGTACTTC	CASSQDPRGQGTYEQYF
TRBV2	once	TRBJ1-2	-	TGTGCCAGCAGTGAAGGGGGCGTATCCTACACCTTC	CASSEGGVSYTF
TRBV4-3	once	TRBJ1-2	TRBD1	TGCGCCAGCAGCCATTCTGACAGGGGGTTACATGGCTACACCTTC	CASSHSDRGLHGYTF
TRBV19	-	TRBJ1-6	-	TGTGCCAGTAGTATCCGACTCCACAGCCTCCATAATTCACCCCTCCACTTT	CASSIRLHSLHNSPLHF
TRBV24-1	-	TRBJ2-3	-	TGTGCCACCAGTGATTTCGGGGCAGATACGCAGTATTTT	CATSDFGADTQYF